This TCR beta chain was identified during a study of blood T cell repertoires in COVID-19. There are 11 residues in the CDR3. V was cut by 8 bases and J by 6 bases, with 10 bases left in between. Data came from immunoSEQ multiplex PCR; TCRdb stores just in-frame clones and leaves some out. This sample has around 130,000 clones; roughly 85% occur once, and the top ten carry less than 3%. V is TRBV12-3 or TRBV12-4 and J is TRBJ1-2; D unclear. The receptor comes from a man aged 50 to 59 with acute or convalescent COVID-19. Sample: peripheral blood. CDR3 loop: CASGPGDGYTF. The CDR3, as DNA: TGTGCCAGCGGTCCGGGAGATGGCTACACCTTC.